This T cell receptor (beta chain) was identified during a study of persistence of HIV-infected CD4 T cells (dated by TCRdb to the early 2020s). Describing the broader study: The study isolated CMV- and HIV-1 Gag-responding CD4+ T cells from ART-treated individuals to examine antigen-driven clonal expansion of HIV-1-infected cells. Suppressive ART had been received by participants for a median of roughly eight years. Peripheral blood samples of up to roughly 200 mL were collected at multiple time points, except for two participants, who underwent leukapheresis at a single time point. Proviral sequencing was used to assess clonality among infected cells, whereas TCRbeta sequencing gauged the clonality of all cells within each sorted population. The TCR cluster analysis across participants included under ten participants for CMV and more than five participants for Gag.

Worth noting for this clone: What this receptor recognizes is not known. No much larger clonotype is one base removed from it; base qualities were not supplied.

The immunoSEQ hsTCRB assay version 4, run in survey mode, was used to sequence TCRbeta repertoires from genomic DNA. Genomic DNA was diluted to about 10 ng/uL, and up to about 1 ug per sample was used for TCRbeta sequencing. The source study handled its data this way. TCRbeta data were analyzed in ImmunoSeq Analyzer 3.0, with diversity computed on productive nucleotide rearrangements. Using the Immunarch R package, lower-bound TCR diversity was estimated with the improved Chao index and clonality was estimated with the Gini coefficient. When different nucleotide rearrangements encoded the same CDR3beta amino acid sequence, each rearrangement was treated as a distinct clonotype. Differential abundance analysis identified TCRbeta sequences significantly enriched in antigen-responding cells relative to anti-CD3/anti-CD28-activated cells. GLIPH2 clustered TCRs by predicted peptide-MHC specificity, both within individual participants and across merged participant data sets. TCRdb took this table from immuneACCESS and kept in-frame rearrangements with V and J called. Such tables lack part of the clones; where checked against another copy, unresolved V genes explain under half of the gap, and the rest is unexplained. V and J calls and clone size come straight from that table; D and trimming were deduced from the DNA. This sample comprises over 60,000 clones, about 77% of them detected only once. The ten top clones hold roughly 1.8% of the sample.

Reading the germline V gene (reference sequence) gives CDR1 MNHEY and CDR2 SMNVEV. V is pared back by 5 bases and J by 2 bases, with 9 bases lying between the germline termini. The CDR3 starts with the cysteine, ends with the phenylalanine, and has 13 residues. Here the CDR3 DNA is all that survives: 39 bases in frame from base 1. Overall study results and their limits: TCR oligoclonality correlated with proviral oligoclonality within the same sorted populations. Few individuals were included in the study, and only a limited range of antigens was tested. TCRbeta richness in CMV- and Gag-responding cells was significantly lower than in anti-CD3/anti-CD28-responding cells; CMV-responding cells had higher oligoclonality than CD3/CD28-stimulated and Gag-responding cells. Antigen-responding cells were enriched for degenerate expanded CDR3beta sequences, which suggests convergent selection of CD4+ responses to CMV and Gag. Because the TCR analyses were done in bulk, restricting them to just the rare CMV-responding cells that actually carried HIV-1 proviruses was not possible.

Per the publication, the treatment or condition label means: suppressive antiretroviral therapy. A pool of overlapping HIV-1 Gag 15-mer peptides, at 0.75 to 1 ug per peptide per mL, was used to stimulate the cells. Nonresponding CD40L-negative CD69-negative CD45RO-high memory CD4+ T cells were sorted as memory populations depleted of antigen-responding cells. HIV-1-infected adults in whom suppressive ART had been started during chronic infection were enrolled as participants. Participants had undetectable plasma HIV-1 RNA below 50 copies/mL for at least 4 years. To be included, participants needed a CD4+ T cell count above 400 cells/uL and a positive CMV serology. Before stimulation, PBMCs were isolated using density centrifugation and depleted of CD8+ T cells. Stimulation of CD8-depleted PBMCs was carried out for around 19 hours with anti-CD28/CD49d costimulation, CD40-blocking antibody and enfuvirtide, to prevent new infections. Cells were sorted on a Beckman Coulter MoFlo Legacy or XDP sorter, with propidium iodide excluding dead cells. For samples with more than one million cells, genomic DNA was extracted with the QIAamp DNA Mini Kit, and for all other samples the Quick-DNA Microprep Kit was used.

In this chain, TRBV27 is recombined with TRBJ2-5, with TRBD1 as a weak D call on 6 bases. This TCR was sampled from an adult man with HIV who was CMV-seropositive. The sample in question was CD4+ T cells sorted from PBMCs after approximately 19-hour stimulation, obtained from a patient who received antiretroviral therapy. Per the publication, the cell subset or site label means: CD40L-CD69- CD45RO-high memory CD4 T cells not responding to Gag peptides. The CDR3 is CASSQRGQETQYF. The nucleotides are TGTGCCAGCAGTCAAAGGGGGCAAGAGACCCAGTACTTC.